This entry describes one TCR beta chain. Its specificity is unknown. This entry belongs to a study of shared clonotypes between healthy human individuals. At the level of the study: CD4 naive cells filled three plates per donor, CD4 memory three, CD8 naive two and CD8 memory one. Study results and limitations: Among donors, the sharing of clonotypes was expected to be influenced by sequencing depth. Non-shared clonotypes showed lower generation probabilities than clonotypes common to all four donors.

The naive CD8 population came from CD45RO-negative cells selected for CCR7, without terminally differentiated effector memory CD45RA+ cells. The table came from immunoSEQ multiplex PCR; TCRdb's copy has only in-frame clones and leaves some out. Altogether millions of clones are present, around 93% being singletons, with the ten largest covering roughly 1.8%. This clonotype was sampled from a man younger than 35 in good health. Some clones in this sample may be carry-over from other donors' samples. Sequenced: naive CD8+ T cells from PBMCs.

Here the CDR3 reads CASSSPRDRGHYGYTF. CDR3 in DNA: TGTGCCAGCAGCTCCCCCAGGGACAGGGGACACTATGGCTACACCTTC. V usage is TRBV7-9 and J usage is TRBJ1-2; 10 bases fit TRBD1. Germline trimming cut 4 bases from V and 3 bases from J; bases unmatched to any gene: 8. The length of the CDR3 is 16 residues. Looked up from germline, CDR1 is SEHNR and CDR2 is FQNEAQ (reference sequence).